The present TCR beta chain was sequenced within a study of T cells in Graves' hyperthyroidism and ophthalmopathy. Study conclusions and caveats: Most thyroid clonotypes expanded above 0.001 appeared in blood too.

About this clonotype: Its target is not known.

TCR beta CDR3 regions were amplified from RNA transcripts. The HTBI primer set was used in a first-round RT-PCR of the TCR CDR3. Each CDR3 protein is one row after TCRdb ran MiXCR on the multiplex PCR reads. The sample carries hundreds of thousands of distinct CDR3 sequences, roughly 37% recorded once. Based on clinical symptoms, serum thyroxine and TRAb, thyroid ultrasound and orbital computed tomography, diagnoses were reached. More than 9.5 ml fresh peripheral blood yielded the PBMCs. CDR3 length equals 16 residues. The V gene's germline CDR1 is SGHDT and CDR2 YYEEEE. V gave up 0 bases and J gave up 1 base, with 14 bases separating them.

The chain carries TRBV5-6 and TRBJ2-7, with a weak D call TRBD2 (6 bases). Sequencing used blood. This TCR was sampled from a man aged 18 to 29 with Graves' hyperthyroidism. CDR3: CASSLEMRDRSYEQYF. For the CDR3, the DNA is TGTGCCAGCAGCTTGGAAATGCGGGACCGATCCTACGAGCAGTACTTC.